Below, 23 T cell receptor beta chains from the same sample are listed, as sequenced in a study of T cells in Graves' hyperthyroidism and ophthalmopathy. RNA transcripts were the template for amplifying TCR beta CDR3 regions. First-round RT-PCR of the TCR CDR3 relied on the HTBI primer set. TCRdb recomputed calls from the multiplex PCR reads with MiXCR, one row per CDR3 protein. Of roughly 640,000 distinct CDR3 sequences listed, roughly 16% are singletons. The sequenced material came from blood. The receptors originated from a woman between 40 and 55 years old with Graves' ophthalmopathy.

This clonotype appeared many times. The V call is TRBV18, the J call TRBJ2-3; D perhaps matches TRBD2 (5 bases). Germline V lookup: CDR1 KGHSH, CDR2 LQKENI. The CDR3 has 15 amino acids. V lost 3 bases and J lost 2, with 12 bases in between. Written as DNA, the CDR3 is TGTGCCAGCTCACCGGGGAGTCCGAACACAGATACGCAGTATTTT. This sequence encodes CASSPGSPNTDTQYF.

This clonotype was recorded at least ten times. The chain carries TRBV10-2 and TRBJ2-7, with TRBD2 identical over 7 bases. V lost 4 bases and J lost 2; bases outside the gene matches: 8. There are 15 residues in the CDR3. The germline V gene has CDR1 WSHSY and CDR2 SAAADI. This CDR3 reads CASSGASGHTYEQYF. The CDR3, as DNA: TGCGCCAGCAGTGGGGCTAGCGGACATACCTACGAGCAGTACTTC.

The chain joins TRBV29-1 to TRBJ1-1; no clear D gene. Looked up from germline, CDR1 is SQVTM and CDR2 is ANQGSEA. The V and J ends lost 4 bases and 2 bases respectively, with 11 bases between them. The CDR3 consists of 13 residues. DNA for the CDR3: TGCAGCGTTGTTCGGCCCTCAAACACTGAAGCTTTCTTT. It is translated as CSVVRPSNTEAFF.

V and J are TRBV5-6 and TRBJ2-2, with D hard to call. V shed 0 bases and J shed 5 bases, with 11 bases lying between them. CDR1 is SGHDT, CDR2 YYEEEE, per germline. The CDR3 loop spans 15 amino acids. The DNA for the CDR3 is TGTGCCAGCAGCTTGGCCGGGTTTGGAACCGGGGAGCTGTTTTTT. Its protein product is CASSLAGFGTGELFF.

V and J are TRBV6-5 and TRBJ2-7, with D perhaps matching TRBD2 (6 bases). Germline V gene sequence: CDR1 MNHEY, CDR2 SVGAGI. This CDR3 comprises 17 residues. Trimming shortened V by 10 bases and J by 4 bases, and 29 bases separated the two germline ends. CDR3 nucleotide sequence: TGTGCCACAGGGACTCGGGACTCATTTTGGAAAGCGTACGAGCAGTACTTC. Residues: CATGTRDSFWKAYEQYF.

The chain links TRBV6-1 to TRBJ2-1, with D tentatively TRBD2 (6 bases). V lost 10 bases and J 5 bases, leaving 18 bases between the germline ends. This CDR3 region has 14 residues. Germline-derived CDR1 and CDR2 are MNHNS and SASEGT. In nucleotides, the CDR3 is TGTGCCATCAGGTCGGGACTTCCACACAATGAGCAGTTCTTC. Its translation is CAIRSGLPHNEQFF.

This clonotype was observed at least ten times. The chain recombines TRBV2 with TRBJ1-5; no clear D. Germline CDR1 SNHLY, CDR2 FYNNEI. CDR3 size: 15 residues. V was pared by 2 bases and J by 0 bases, with 8 bases between. CDR3 nucleotide sequence: TGTGCCAGCAGTGAAAGTGGATTTAGCAATCAGCCCCAGCATTTT. Translating it yields CASSESGFSNQPQHF.

This clonotype has a count of ten or more. The J gene is TRBJ2-1, the V gene TRBV7-2; 11 bases are a match to TRBD2. This CDR3 is built from 15 residues. V was pared by 1 base and J by 10 bases, with 6 bases of the junction left unmatched. Germline V gene sequence: CDR1 SGHTA, CDR2 FQGNSA. The CDR3 loop is CASSLGRLAGLEQFF. CDR3 coding DNA: TGTGCCAGCAGCTTAGGTCGACTAGCGGGGTTGGAGCAGTTCTTC.

This clonotype was seen ten or more times. V usage is TRBV10-2 and J usage is TRBJ1-5; a possible D gene is TRBD1 (6 bases). The CDR3 runs 16 residues. The germline V gene encodes CDR1 WSHSY and CDR2 SAAADI. V gave up 8 bases and J gave up 1 base, with 18 bases separating them. The DNA of the CDR3 is TGCGCCAGCTCGAGGGGGGCAGGGATCAGCAATCAGCCCCAGCATTTT. Translation gives CASSRGAGISNQPQHF.

In this sample, this clonotype turned up a few times. V and J are TRBV5-1 and TRBJ2-5; the D gene is possibly TRBD2 (5 bases). CDR1 SGHRS and CDR2 YFSETQ come from the germline V gene. This CDR3 spans 15 amino acids. V lost 4 bases and J 3 bases, leaving 16 bases between the germline ends. The CDR3 region has the DNA TGCGCCAGCAGCCCGACACTAGACTGGGAAGAGACCCAGTACTTC. Residues: CASSPTLDWEETQYF.

This clonotype came up many times. This chain joins TRBV3-1 and TRBJ2-7; TRBD2 matches at 11 bases. Germline V CDR1 and CDR2: LGHDT, YNNKEL (reference sequence). CDR3 size: 17 residues. V lost 6 bases and J lost 2; bases outside the gene matches: 12. In nucleotides, the CDR3 is TGTGCCAGCAGTCCTCGGACTAGCGGGCACATTACCTACGAGCAGTACTTC. Its translation is CASSPRTSGHITYEQYF.

This clonotype was counted many times. CDR3 protein: CASRFAGLNTEAFF. CDR3 sequence (DNA): TGTGCCAGCAGATTTGCGGGGCTGAACACTGAAGCTTTCTTT. The chain joins TRBV11-2 to TRBJ1-1; tentative D call: TRBD1 (5 bases). The CDR3 loop spans 14 amino acids. The V end was cut by 6 bases, the J end by 0 bases, with 11 bases between. Per germline, CDR1 SGHAT and CDR2 FQNNGV. Full variable domain (rest looked up from reference TRBV11-2 and TRBJ1-1): EAGVAQSPRYKIIEKRQSVAFWCNPISGHATLYWYQQILGQGPKLLIQFQNNGVVDDSQLPKDRFSAERLKGVDSTLKIQPAKLEDSAVYLCASRFAGLNTEAFFGQGTRLTVV.

This clonotype was seen at least ten times. The gene calls are TRBV7-6 and TRBJ2-5; 10 bases align to TRBD1. CDR1 is SGHVS and CDR2 is FNYEAQ in the germline V gene. This CDR3 has 15 amino acids. With 6 bases clipped from V and 1 base from J, the junction kept 5 bases outside the gene matches. The CDR3 DNA is TGTGCCAGCAGAACCGGGACAGGGGCCCAAGAGACCCAGTACTTC. It specifies CASRTGTGAQETQYF.

This clonotype came up many times. The V gene is TRBV3-1, the J gene TRBJ1-2, with D possibly TRBD1 on 6 matching bases. CDR3 size: 14 residues. The V end was cut by 1 base, the J end by 5 bases, with 11 bases between. Germline values: CDR1 LGHDT, CDR2 YNNKEL (reference sequence). This CDR3 is CASSQGWGPYGYTF. CDR3 in DNA: TGTGCCAGCAGCCAAGGTTGGGGGCCGTATGGCTACACCTTC. The full variable domain, its missing parts supplied by reference TRBV3-1 and TRBJ1-2, is DTAVSQTPKYLVTQMGNDKSIKCEQNLGHDTMYWYKQDSKKFLKIMFSYNNKELIINETVPNRFSPKSPDKAHLNLHINSLELGDSAVYFCASSQGWGPYGYTFGSGTRLTVV.

The chain couples TRBV19 to TRBJ2-3, with 8 bases matching TRBD2. Germline loops: CDR1 LNHDA, CDR2 SQIVND (reference sequence). Trimming took 3 bases from V and 2 from J; bases not matched to a gene: 7. This CDR3 spans 16 amino acids. CDR3 in amino acids: CASSIGAGGHTDTQYF. CDR3 DNA sequence: TGTGCCAGTAGTATCGGGGCGGGAGGACACACAGATACGCAGTATTTT.

This sequence joins TRBV4-1 and TRBJ2-7; TRBD2 matches at 8 bases. V was pared by 3 bases and J by 0 bases, with 13 bases of the junction left unmatched. The germline gives CDR1 MGHRA, CDR2 YSYEKL. The CDR3 consists of 18 residues. The CDR3 sequence: CASSHPTGRGDGSYEQYF. The CDR3 DNA reads as TGCGCCAGCAGCCATCCCACCGGGCGGGGGGATGGCTCCTACGAGCAGTACTTC.

There are many counts of this clonotype. The chain recombines TRBV12-3 or TRBV12-4 with TRBJ1-6; tentative D call: TRBD1 (5 bases). Trimming cost V 6 bases and J 7 bases, with 13 bases left between them. CDR3 length equals 14 residues. CDR3 region: CASRGDVGNSPLHF. The CDR3 DNA reads TGTGCCAGCAGGGGGGACGTCGGGAATTCACCCCTCCACTTT.

This clonotype was seen a few times. The rearrangement uses TRBV7-9 and TRBJ1-3; 7 nucleotides align to TRBD1. Germline CDR1 and CDR2: SEHNR and FQNEAQ (reference sequence). V was clipped by 5 bases and J by 2 bases; unmatched bases: 3. The CDR3 runs to 14 residues. The CDR3 DNA reads as TGTGCCAGCAGCCAAGACAGGGCTGGAAACACCATATATTTT. Residues: CASSQDRAGNTIYF.

This clonotype has ten or more counts. The V call is TRBV20-1, the J call TRBJ2-1, with D unresolved. Germline CDR1 reads DFQATT; CDR2 reads SNEGSKA (reference sequence). The ends were cut back, 2 bases at V and 4 bases at J, with 18 bases in the middle. The length of the CDR3 is 16 residues. CDR3: CSARNQRPNSYNEQFF. The DNA for the CDR3 is TGCAGTGCTAGAAATCAGCGACCGAATTCGTACAATGAGCAGTTCTTC.

At least ten counts were recorded for this clonotype. The rearrangement uses TRBV20-1 and TRBJ2-1, with no clear D. Per germline, CDR1 DFQATT and CDR2 SNEGSKA (reference sequence). The CDR3 is 13 amino acids. V was pared by 3 bases and J by 0 bases, with 6 bases between. The chain's CDR3 is CSASSPSYNEQFF. As DNA, the CDR3 is TGCAGTGCTAGCTCTCCCTCCTACAATGAGCAGTTCTTC.

The sample holds many counts of this clonotype. This chain joins TRBV11-2 and TRBJ2-5; no clear D gene. V was clipped by 4 bases and J by 7 bases, with 13 bases between them. The CDR3 spans 13 residues. CDR1 is SGHAT and CDR2 is FQNNGV in the germline V gene. CDR3 sequence reads: CASSYTDQSTQYF. The CDR3 nucleotides are TGTGCCAGCAGCTATACGGACCAATCGACCCAGTACTTC. The full variable domain, its missing parts supplied by reference TRBV11-2 and TRBJ2-5, is EAGVAQSPRYKIIEKRQSVAFWCNPISGHATLYWYQQILGQGPKLLIQFQNNGVVDDSQLPKDRFSAERLKGVDSTLKIQPAKLEDSAVYLCASSYTDQSTQYFGPGTRLLVL.

This clonotype was seen more than once but under ten times. This chain uses TRBV6-1 with TRBJ1-2; D gene unclear. The germline V and J ends were trimmed by 5 bases and 7 bases, with 14 bases remaining between them. The CDR3 is 13 amino acids. CDR1 MNHNS and CDR2 SASEGT come from the germline V gene. CDR3 sequence (DNA): TGTGCCAGCAGTCTGGGCCTCCGGGCTGGCTACACCTTC. Its protein product is CASSLGLRAGYTF.

This clonotype occurred many times. The chain links TRBV29-1 to TRBJ1-2; 10 nucleotides line up with TRBD1. V shed 4 bases and J 1 base; nucleotides not matched to a gene: 0. Germline V gene sequence: CDR1 SQVTM, CDR2 ANQGSEA. The CDR3 consists of 13 residues. The CDR3 loop reads CSVGDRGNYGYTF. CDR3 nucleotide sequence: TGCAGCGTTGGGGACAGGGGTAACTATGGCTACACCTTC.